Each of the 20 T cell receptor beta chains below was sequenced from the same sample in a study of a mutant IDH1 vaccine in newly diagnosed glioma. The repertoire was sequenced with immunoSEQ multiplex PCR; TCRdb's copy has only in-frame clones and lacks some. The repertoire holds about 28,000 clones, with 89% as singletons. Their target antigens are unknown. The sample's time point: week 5, during vaccination. The investigators gave 300 ug of mutant IDH1 20-mer peptide in each vaccine dose, together with topical imiquimod. The sequenced sample was PBMCs, obtained from a glioma patient whose treatment included an IDH1 peptide vaccine. These receptors came from a man aged 18 to 30 with glioma.

The chain uses TRBV30 and TRBJ1-6; 10 nucleotides line up with TRBD1. Germline V lookup: CDR1 GTSNPN, CDR2 SVGIG (reference sequence). The length of the CDR3 is 14 residues. V shed 1 base and J 7 bases; nucleotides not matched to a gene: 1. CDR3 sequence: CAWSEGQGNSPLHF. DNA for the CDR3: TGTGCCTGGAGTGAGGGACAGGGGAATTCACCCCTCCACTTT.

This sequence joins TRBV4-1 and TRBJ1-2, with 7 positions matching TRBD1. Germline V CDR1 and CDR2: MGHRA, YSYEKL. Trimming at V came to 0 bases and at J to 4 bases, leaving 5 bases not matched to a gene. This CDR3 is built from 15 residues. This chain's CDR3 is CASSQDTGQLYGYTF. CDR3 DNA sequence: TGCGCCAGCAGCCAAGACACGGGACAGCTCTATGGCTACACCTTC.

Here the CDR3 reads CSVYNLAGDSYNEQFF. The CDR3 DNA is TGCAGCGTTTACAACCTAGCGGGAGATTCCTACAATGAGCAGTTCTTC. The rearrangement uses TRBV29-1 and TRBJ2-1, with 10 bases fitting TRBD2. The junction had 8 bases not matched to a gene; V was cut back by 5 bases and J by 1 base. The CDR3 loop spans 16 amino acids. Looked up from germline, CDR1 is SQVTM and CDR2 is ANQGSEA.

J is TRBJ2-1 and V is TRBV28; no clear D. The CDR3 runs 17 residues. Looked up from germline, CDR1 is MDHEN and CDR2 is SYDVKM. V lost 1 base and J lost 8, with 21 bases in between. This CDR3 is CASSLSRLAWSNHEQFF. CDR3 sequence (DNA): TGTGCCAGCAGTTTATCGCGGCTTGCCTGGAGTAACCATGAGCAGTTCTTC.

The V call is TRBV6-6, the J call TRBJ1-5; D unresolved. This CDR3 has 15 amino acids. The germline V and J ends were trimmed by 7 bases and 4 bases, with 17 bases remaining between them. The germline V gene has CDR1 MNHNY and CDR2 SVGAGI (reference sequence). The CDR3 nucleotides are TGTGCCAGCACCTATGGTTTCGGGCAGAATCAGCCCCAGCATTTT. Translation gives CASTYGFGQNQPQHF.

This CDR3 reads CAWSGLRPSGANVLTF. CDR3 sequence (DNA): TGTGCCTGGAGCGGACTCCGACCCTCTGGGGCCAACGTCCTGACTTTC. V is TRBV30 and J is TRBJ2-6; a possible D gene is TRBD2 (5 bases). Germline lookup yields CDR1 GTSNPN and CDR2 SVGIG (reference sequence). The length of the CDR3 is 16 residues. The V and J ends lost 3 bases and 0 bases respectively, with 12 bases between them.

The chain uses TRBV5-6 and TRBJ1-2; tentatively, D is TRBD1 (6 bases). V was trimmed by 4 bases and J by 7 bases, leaving 17 bases between them. In germline, CDR1 is SGHDT, CDR2 YYEEEE. The CDR3 covers 14 residues. The DNA of the CDR3 is TGTGCCAGCAGCCTCGCCCCACAGGGCGGTGGCTACACCTTC. As protein: CASSLAPQGGGYTF.

As concerns this clone: At one end, the junction sequence differs from germline, possibly due to a read error. The J gene is TRBJ1-1, the V gene TRBV4-3; perhaps TRBD1 as D (5 bases). The CDR3 consists of 14 residues. Germline CDR1 is LGHNA and CDR2 is YSLEER. The CDR3 sequence: CASSQDRVNAEAFF. The CDR3 bases are TGCGCCAGCAGCCAAGACAGGGTGAACGCTGAAGCTTTCTTT.

The rearrangement links TRBV29-1 to TRBJ1-1; no definite D call. The CDR3 extends over 10 amino acids. Germline V lookup: CDR1 SQVTM, CDR2 ANQGSEA. The ends were cut back, 3 bases at V and 4 bases at J, with 3 bases in the middle. This CDR3 reads CSVESTEAFF. The CDR3 nucleotides are TGCAGCGTTGAGTCCACTGAAGCTTTCTTT.

This clone turned up a few times. The chain couples TRBV5-5 to TRBJ1-1; no firm D call. This CDR3 comprises 12 residues. The V gene's germline CDR1 is SGHKS and CDR2 YYEKEE (reference sequence). Trimming shortened V by 0 bases and J by 2 bases, and 2 bases separated the two germline ends. CDR3 amino acids: CASSLDNTEAFF. The CDR3, as DNA: TGTGCCAGCAGCTTGGATAACACTGAAGCTTTCTTT. The entire variable domain, with the rest obtained from reference TRBV5-5 and TRBJ1-1, is as follows: DAGVTQSPTHLIKTRGQQVTLRCSPISGHKSVSWYQQVLGQGPQFIFQYYEKEERGRGNFPDRFSARQFPNYSSELNVNALLLGDSALYLCASSLDNTEAFFGQGTRLTVV.

The chain employs TRBV5-5 and TRBJ1-5; D is possibly TRBD1 (5 bases). The V end lost 4 bases, the J end lost 4 bases, and 18 bases lay between the germline ends. Germline values: CDR1 SGHKS, CDR2 YYEKEE (reference sequence). The CDR3 loop spans 16 amino acids. The CDR3 loop reads CASSAQTARRNQPQHF. The CDR3 DNA reads as TGTGCCAGCAGCGCCCAGACAGCCCGGCGTAATCAGCCCCAGCATTTT.

The chain combines TRBV30 with TRBJ1-1; 9 bases agree with TRBD1. J gave up 1 base and V 7 bases, and 7 bases lay outside the gene matches. Germline CDR1 reads GTSNPN; CDR2 reads SVGIG (reference sequence). The CDR3 extends over 14 amino acids. The DNA of the CDR3 is TGTGCCTTAACACAGGGGGCAGCGAACACTGAAGCTTTCTTT. Protein sequence: CALTQGAANTEAFF.

This chain connects TRBV2 to TRBJ2-7; no clear D gene. Deletions cut 1 base from V and 4 bases from J, with 14 bases between. There are 15 residues in the CDR3. Germline lookup yields CDR1 SNHLY and CDR2 FYNNEI. The CDR3 DNA reads as TGTGCCAGCAGTGAAGGAGACGGACGGTCGTACGAGCAGTACTTC. Its translation: CASSEGDGRSYEQYF. The full variable domain, in which reference TRBV2 and TRBJ2-7 provide the parts outside the CDR3, is EPEVTQTPSHQVTQMGQEVILRCVPISNHLYFYWYRQILGQKVEFLVSFYNNEISEKSEIFDDQFSVERPDGSNFTLKIRSTKLEDSAMYFCASSEGDGRSYEQYFGPGTRLTVT.

The chain is built from TRBV14 and TRBJ1-1; no definite D call. V was clipped by 5 bases and J by 5 bases, with 12 bases between them. CDR1 and CDR2 from the germline V gene are SGHDN and FVKESK. CDR3 size: 13 residues. The CDR3 spells CASSTYSRTEAFF. Here the CDR3 DNA reads TGTGCCAGCAGCACGTACAGTAGGACTGAAGCTTTCTTT.

Here the CDR3 DNA reads TGTGCCAGCAAAAACCCGGGACAGAGCACAGATACGCAGTATTTT. This sequence encodes CASKNPGQSTDTQYF. The chain employs TRBV6-5 and TRBJ2-3; 7 positions agree with TRBD1. The CDR3 contains 15 residues. From germline, CDR1 is MNHEY and CDR2 SVGAGI. V was pared by 7 bases and J by 0 bases, with 7 bases of the junction left unmatched.

The genes are TRBV6-1 and TRBJ1-4; 11 bases line up with TRBD1. Trimming at V came to 6 bases and at J to 7 bases, leaving 4 bases not matched to a gene. CDR1 and CDR2 (germline): MNHNS, SASEGT. The CDR3 runs to 14 residues. CDR3 nucleotides: TGTGCCAGCAGGGACAGGGGGCGTTTTGAAAAACTGTTTTTT. As protein: CASRDRGRFEKLFF.

The rearrangement uses TRBV6-1 and TRBJ1-1; D not resolved. This CDR3 has 13 residues. Germline values: CDR1 MNHNS, CDR2 SASEGT. V shed 1 base and J shed 8 bases, with 11 bases lying between them. The DNA of the CDR3 is TGTGCCAGCAGTGAAGACAGATTGGGGGAAGCTTTCTTT. This translates into CASSEDRLGEAFF.

J is TRBJ1-5 and V is TRBV7-8; no firm D call. V lost 5 bases to trimming and J lost 4 bases, with 12 bases between them. CDR1 and CDR2 (germline): SGHVS, FQNEAQ. The CDR3 is 14 amino acids. The CDR3 protein is CASSPVQMNQPQHF. The DNA of the CDR3 is TGTGCCAGCAGCCCTGTACAGATGAATCAGCCCCAGCATTTT.

In nucleotides, the CDR3 is TGCGCCAGCAGCCAAGATGGGGGGCTGAATTCACCCCTCCACTTT. Its protein is CASSQDGGLNSPLHF. This sequence joins TRBV4-1 and TRBJ1-6; a possible D gene is TRBD1 (6 bases). The CDR3 has 15 residues. The germline V gene encodes CDR1 MGHRA and CDR2 YSYEKL. Trimming left V 0 bases short and J 7 bases short, with 10 bases between.

The chain is built from TRBV19 and TRBJ1-5, with a possible D match to TRBD1 (5 bases). The germline V gene encodes CDR1 LNHDA and CDR2 SQIVND (reference sequence). CDR3 length equals 14 residues. Between the trimmed V and J ends, which lost 5 bases and 1 base, there was a span of 9 bases. This CDR3 reads CASSPGPSNQPQHF. The CDR3 DNA reads TGTGCCAGTAGTCCAGGGCCCAGCAATCAGCCCCAGCATTTT.